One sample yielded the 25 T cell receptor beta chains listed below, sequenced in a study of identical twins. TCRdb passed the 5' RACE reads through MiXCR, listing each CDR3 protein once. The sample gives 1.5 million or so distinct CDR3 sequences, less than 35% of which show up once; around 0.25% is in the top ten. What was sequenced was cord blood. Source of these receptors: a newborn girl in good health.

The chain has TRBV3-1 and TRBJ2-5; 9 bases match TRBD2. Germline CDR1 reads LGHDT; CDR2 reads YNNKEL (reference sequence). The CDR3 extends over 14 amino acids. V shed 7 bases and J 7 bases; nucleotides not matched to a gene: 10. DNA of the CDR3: TGTGCCAGCACCTATGGACTAGCGCAGGGGACCCAGTACTTC. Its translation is CASTYGLAQGTQYF.

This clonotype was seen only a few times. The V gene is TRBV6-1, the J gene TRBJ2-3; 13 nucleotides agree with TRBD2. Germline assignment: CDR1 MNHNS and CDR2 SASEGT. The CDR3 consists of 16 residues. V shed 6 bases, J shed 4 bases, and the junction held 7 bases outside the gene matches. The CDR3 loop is CASSQLAGGPPDTQYF. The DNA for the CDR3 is TGTGCCAGCAGCCAACTAGCGGGAGGGCCCCCAGATACGCAGTATTTT.

Here the CDR3 reads CASSADTYTGELFF. In DNA, the CDR3 is TGTGCCAGCAGCGCCGACACATACACCGGGGAGCTGTTTTTT. This sequence joins TRBV7-2 and TRBJ2-2; D remains ambiguous. The CDR3 loop spans 14 amino acids. The V gene lost 5 bases and the J gene lost 3 bases, with 10 bases spanning the gap. The germline V gene has CDR1 SGHTA and CDR2 FQGNSA.

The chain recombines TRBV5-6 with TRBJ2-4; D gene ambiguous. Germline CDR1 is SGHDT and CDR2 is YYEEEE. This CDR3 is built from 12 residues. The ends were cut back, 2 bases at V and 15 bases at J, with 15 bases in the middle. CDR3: CASSFSMQAPYF. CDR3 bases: TGTGCCAGCAGCTTTAGTATGCAGGCCCCGTACTTC.

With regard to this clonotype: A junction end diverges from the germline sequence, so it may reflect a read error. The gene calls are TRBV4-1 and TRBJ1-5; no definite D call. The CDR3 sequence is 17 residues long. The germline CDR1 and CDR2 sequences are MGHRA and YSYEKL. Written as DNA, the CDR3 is TGCGCCAGGAGCCAAGAGTGGAGGCGATATAGCAATCAGCCCCAGCATTTT. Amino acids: CARSQEWRRYSNQPQHF.

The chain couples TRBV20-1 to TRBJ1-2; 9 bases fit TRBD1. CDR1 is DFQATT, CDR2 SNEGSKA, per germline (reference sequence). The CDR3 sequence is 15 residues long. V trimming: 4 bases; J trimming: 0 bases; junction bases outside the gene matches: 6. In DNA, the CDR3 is TGCAGTGCTATGGACAGGGGCAGAGCTAACTATGGCTACACCTTC. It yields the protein CSAMDRGRANYGYTF.

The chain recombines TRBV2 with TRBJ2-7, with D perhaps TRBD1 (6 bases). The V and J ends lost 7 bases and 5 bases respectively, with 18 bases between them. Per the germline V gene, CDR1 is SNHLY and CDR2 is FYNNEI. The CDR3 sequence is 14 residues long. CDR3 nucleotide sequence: TGTGCCAGCAATTGGTACAGGGAAGTGGACGAGCAGTACTTC. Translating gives CASNWYREVDEQYF.

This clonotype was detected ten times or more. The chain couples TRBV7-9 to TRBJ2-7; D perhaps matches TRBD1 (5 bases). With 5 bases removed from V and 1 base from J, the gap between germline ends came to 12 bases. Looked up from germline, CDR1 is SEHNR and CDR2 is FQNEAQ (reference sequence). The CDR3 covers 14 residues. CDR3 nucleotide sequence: TGTGCCAGCAGCCAACCGACAGTATCCTACGAGCAGTACTTC. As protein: CASSQPTVSYEQYF.

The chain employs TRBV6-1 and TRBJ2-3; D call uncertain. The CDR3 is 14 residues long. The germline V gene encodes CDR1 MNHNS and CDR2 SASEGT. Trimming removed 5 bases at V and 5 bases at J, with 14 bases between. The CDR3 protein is CASSPGRLGDTQYF. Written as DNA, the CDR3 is TGTGCCAGCAGTCCCGGCCGACTGGGAGATACGCAGTATTTT.

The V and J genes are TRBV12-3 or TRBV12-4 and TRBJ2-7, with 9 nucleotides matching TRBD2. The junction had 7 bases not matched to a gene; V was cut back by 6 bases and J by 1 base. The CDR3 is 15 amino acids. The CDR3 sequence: CASRGTSGPSYEQYF. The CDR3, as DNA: TGTGCCAGCAGAGGAACTAGCGGGCCTTCCTACGAGCAGTACTTC.

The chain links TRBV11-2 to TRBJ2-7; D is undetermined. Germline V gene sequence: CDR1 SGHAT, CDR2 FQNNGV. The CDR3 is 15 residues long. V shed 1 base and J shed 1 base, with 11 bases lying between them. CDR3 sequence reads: CASSLVGVPSYEQYF. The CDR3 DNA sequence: TGTGCCAGCAGCTTAGTTGGGGTGCCTTCCTACGAGCAGTACTTC.

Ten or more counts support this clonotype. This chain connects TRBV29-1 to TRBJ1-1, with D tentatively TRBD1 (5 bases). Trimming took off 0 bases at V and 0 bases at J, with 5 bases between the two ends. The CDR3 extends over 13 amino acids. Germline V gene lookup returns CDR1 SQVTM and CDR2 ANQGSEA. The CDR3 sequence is CSVEEGVNTEAFF. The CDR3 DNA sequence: TGCAGCGTTGAAGAGGGGGTGAACACTGAAGCTTTCTTT.

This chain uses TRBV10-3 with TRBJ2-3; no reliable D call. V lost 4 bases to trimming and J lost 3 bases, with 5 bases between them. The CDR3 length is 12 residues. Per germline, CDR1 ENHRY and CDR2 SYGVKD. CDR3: CAISVKTDTQYF. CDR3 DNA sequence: TGTGCCATCAGTGTGAAGACAGATACGCAGTATTTT.

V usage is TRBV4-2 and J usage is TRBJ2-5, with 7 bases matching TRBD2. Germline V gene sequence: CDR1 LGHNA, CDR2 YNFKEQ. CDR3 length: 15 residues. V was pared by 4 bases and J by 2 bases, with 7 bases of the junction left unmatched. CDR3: CASSRWLAVQETQYF. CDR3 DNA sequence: TGTGCCAGCAGCCGATGGCTAGCGGTTCAAGAGACCCAGTACTTC.

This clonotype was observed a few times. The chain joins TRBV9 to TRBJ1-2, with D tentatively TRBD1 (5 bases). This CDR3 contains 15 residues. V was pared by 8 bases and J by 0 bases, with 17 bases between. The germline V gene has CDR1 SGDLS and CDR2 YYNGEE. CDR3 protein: CASSLRERTNYGYTF. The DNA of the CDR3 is TGTGCCAGTAGCCTCAGGGAGAGAACTAACTATGGCTACACCTTC.

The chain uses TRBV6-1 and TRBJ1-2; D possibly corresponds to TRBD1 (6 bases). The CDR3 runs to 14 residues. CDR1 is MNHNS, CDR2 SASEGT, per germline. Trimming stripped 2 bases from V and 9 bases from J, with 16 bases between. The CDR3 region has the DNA TGTGCCAGCAGTGAATTCGGACAGCGAGGGAGCTACACCTTC. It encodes CASSEFGQRGSYTF.

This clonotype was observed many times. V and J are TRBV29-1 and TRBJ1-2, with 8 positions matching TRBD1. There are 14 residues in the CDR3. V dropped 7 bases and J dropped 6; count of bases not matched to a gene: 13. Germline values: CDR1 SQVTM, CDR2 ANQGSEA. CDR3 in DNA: TGCAGCGCCGACCATGGACAGGGCAGGCATGGCTACACCTTC. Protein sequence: CSADHGQGRHGYTF.

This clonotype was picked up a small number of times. For the CDR3, the DNA is TGTGCCAGCAGACCCACAGGGGGCCCACAGACCCAGTACTTC. It is translated as CASRPTGGPQTQYF. V gene TRBV27 combines with J gene TRBJ2-7; TRBD1 matches 9 bases. The J call is in doubt because the DNA end fits TRBJ2-5 better. The CDR3 has 14 residues. Germline lookup yields CDR1 MNHEY and CDR2 SMNVEV (reference sequence).

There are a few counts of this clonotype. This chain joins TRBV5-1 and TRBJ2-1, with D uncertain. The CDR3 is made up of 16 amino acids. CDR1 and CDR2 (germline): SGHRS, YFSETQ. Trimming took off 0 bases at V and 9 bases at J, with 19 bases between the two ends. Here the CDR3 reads CASSLELATLNVEQFF. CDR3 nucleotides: TGCGCCAGCAGCTTGGAGTTGGCTACTCTAAATGTTGAGCAGTTCTTC.

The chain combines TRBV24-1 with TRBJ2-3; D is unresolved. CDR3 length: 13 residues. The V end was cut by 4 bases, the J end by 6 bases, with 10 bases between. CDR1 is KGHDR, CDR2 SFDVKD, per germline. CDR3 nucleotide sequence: TGTGCCACCAGTGACACCGCGGCGGATACGCAGTATTTT. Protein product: CATSDTAADTQYF.

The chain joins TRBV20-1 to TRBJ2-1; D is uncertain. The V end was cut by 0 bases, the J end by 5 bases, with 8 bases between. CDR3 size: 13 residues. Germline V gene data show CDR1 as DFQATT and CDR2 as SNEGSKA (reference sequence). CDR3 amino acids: CSAREPSHNEQFF. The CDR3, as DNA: TGCAGTGCTAGAGAGCCGTCCCACAATGAGCAGTTCTTC.

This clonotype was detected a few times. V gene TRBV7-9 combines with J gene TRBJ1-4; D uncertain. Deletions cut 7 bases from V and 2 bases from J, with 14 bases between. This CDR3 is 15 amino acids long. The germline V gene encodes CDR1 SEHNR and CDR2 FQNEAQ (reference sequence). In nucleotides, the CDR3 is TGTGCCAGCACCGCGGCGAGGGTTACTAATGAAAAACTGTTTTTT. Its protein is CASTAARVTNEKLFF.

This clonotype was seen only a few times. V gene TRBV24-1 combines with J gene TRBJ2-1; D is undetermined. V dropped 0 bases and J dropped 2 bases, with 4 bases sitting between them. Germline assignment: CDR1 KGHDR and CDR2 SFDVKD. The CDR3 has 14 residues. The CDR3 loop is CATSDLTPYNEQFF. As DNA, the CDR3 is TGTGCCACCAGTGATTTGACGCCCTACAATGAGCAGTTCTTC.

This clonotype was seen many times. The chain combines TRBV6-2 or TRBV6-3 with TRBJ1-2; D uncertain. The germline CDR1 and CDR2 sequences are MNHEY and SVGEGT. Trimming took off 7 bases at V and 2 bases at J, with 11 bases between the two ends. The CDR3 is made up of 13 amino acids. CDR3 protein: CASKPGSNYGYTF. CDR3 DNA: TGTGCCAGCAAACCGGGTTCGAACTATGGCTACACCTTC.

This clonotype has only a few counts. CDR3 region: CSPPRDYRTDTQYF. The CDR3 coding sequence is TGCAGCCCCCCCAGGGACTACCGTACAGATACGCAGTATTTT. The chain couples TRBV20-1 to TRBJ2-3, with 7 bases fitting TRBD2. Germline CDR1 and CDR2: DFQATT and SNEGSKA (reference sequence). The CDR3 extends over 14 amino acids.